The 29 T cell receptor beta chains below all came from one sample that was sequenced in a study of cytomegalovirus exposure and HLA in healthy donors. With 60 Vbeta and 13 Jbeta primers, the PCR was carried out. The assay was immunoSEQ multiplex PCR, and TCRdb's table has in-frame clones only and misses some. The data hold approximately 150,000 clones, with roughly 76% observed a single time. The source material was PBMCs. Every receptor here comes from a woman aged 50 to 60 in good health and CMV-seronegative.

The chain carries TRBV27 and TRBJ1-5; 7 bases line up with TRBD1. J was trimmed by 2 bases and V by 3 bases; bases with no gene match: 1. The CDR3 is 14 amino acids. CDR1 is MNHEY and CDR2 is SMNVEV in the germline V gene (reference sequence). CDR3 loop: CASSFGQGNQPQHF. DNA of the CDR3: TGTGCCAGCAGTTTTGGACAGGGCAATCAGCCCCAGCATTTT.

The chain combines TRBV19 with TRBJ2-3; D might be TRBD1 (6 bases). The germline V gene encodes CDR1 LNHDA and CDR2 SQIVND (reference sequence). Trimming took off 8 bases at V and 4 bases at J, with 13 bases between the two ends. This CDR3 is built from 13 residues. The CDR3 DNA reads TGTGCCAGTGGCGTAAAGGGGGCAGATACGCAGTATTTT. Translating gives CASGVKGADTQYF.

The V and J genes are TRBV28 and TRBJ1-2, with 7 bases aligning to TRBD1. Germline V gene lookup returns CDR1 MDHEN and CDR2 SYDVKM. CDR3 size: 13 residues. The V and J ends lost 9 bases and 7 bases, in that order; junction bases with no gene match: 11. DNA for the CDR3: TGTGCCAGTATTTTTAGACAGGGAGGTGGCTACACCTTC. It yields the protein CASIFRQGGGYTF.

The V and J genes are TRBV9 and TRBJ2-5; 9 bases fit TRBD2. Germline lookup yields CDR1 SGDLS and CDR2 YYNGEE. J was trimmed by 5 bases and V by 4 bases; bases with no gene match: 9. The CDR3 is 15 amino acids. The CDR3 DNA is TGTGCCAGCAGCCCAACTTCTAGCGGGACTGAGACCCAGTACTTC. Translation: CASSPTSSGTETQYF.

This chain uses TRBV7-8 with TRBJ1-5; a weak D match, TRBD1 (5 bases). CDR3 length equals 15 residues. Trimming removed 3 bases from V and 6 bases from J, with 15 bases in between. Germline V CDR1 and CDR2: SGHVS, FQNEAQ. The CDR3 sequence is CASSFFGREGQPQHF. For the CDR3, the DNA is TGTGCCAGCAGCTTTTTCGGCAGGGAGGGTCAGCCCCAGCATTTT. Supplemented by reference TRBV7-8 and TRBJ1-5, the full variable domain reads GAGVSQSPRYKVAKRGQDVALRCDPISGHVSLFWYQQALGQGPEFLTYFQNEAQLDKSGLPSDRFFAERPEGSVSTLKIQRTQQEDSAVYLCASSFFGREGQPQHFGDGTRLSIL.

This chain links TRBV19 with TRBJ1-4, with 8 bases matching TRBD1. Germline V gives CDR1 LNHDA, CDR2 SQIVND (reference sequence). The CDR3 extends over 16 amino acids. J lost 4 bases, V lost 3 bases, and 7 bases had no gene match. CDR3: CASSIGQGRFNEKLFF. CDR3 sequence (DNA): TGTGCCAGTAGTATCGGACAGGGCCGATTTAATGAAAAACTGTTTTTT.

The CDR3 spells CASSRRQGGEKLFF. CDR3 bases: TGTGCCAGCAGCCGCCGACAGGGTGGTGAAAAACTGTTTTTT. V gene TRBV6-6 combines with J gene TRBJ1-4; 7 bases line up with TRBD1. The CDR3 is made up of 14 amino acids. CDR1 is MNHNY and CDR2 is SVGAGI in the germline V gene (reference sequence). V dropped 6 bases and J dropped 7; count of bases not matched to a gene: 8.

The V and J genes are TRBV6-6 and TRBJ1-5; D is unclear. The CDR3 runs 16 residues. Looked up from germline, CDR1 is MNHNY and CDR2 is SVGAGI (reference sequence). The ends were cut back, 2 bases at V and 0 bases at J, with 11 bases in the middle. The CDR3 loop reads CASSYNSRVSNQPQHF. The CDR3, as DNA: TGTGCCAGCAGTTACAATAGCCGGGTTAGCAATCAGCCCCAGCATTTT.

V gene TRBV9 combines with J gene TRBJ2-3, with TRBD2 identical over 10 bases. Trimming removed 1 base from V and 9 bases from J; junction bases left unmatched: 11. CDR3 length: 16 amino acids. Germline loops: CDR1 SGDLS, CDR2 YYNGEE. CDR3 sequence: CASSVPGLAALETQYF. In DNA, the CDR3 is TGTGCCAGCAGCGTACCCGGACTAGCGGCCCTCGAAACGCAGTATTTT.

The gene calls are TRBV6-1 and TRBJ2-1, with a tentative D call TRBD1 (5 bases). The CDR3 runs to 14 residues. CDR1 and CDR2 from the germline V gene are MNHNS and SASEGT. V lost 3 bases to trimming and J lost 6 bases, with 12 bases between them. As DNA, the CDR3 is TGTGCCAGCAGTGACGACAGCGTGTTCAATGAGCAGTTCTTC. Encoded protein: CASSDDSVFNEQFF.

About this clone itself: The sample contains more than one DNA sequence encoding this CDR3. V usage is TRBV7-2 and J usage is TRBJ1-1; D remains unclear. V was shortened by 5 bases and J by 6 bases, with 16 bases between the two germline ends. Germline CDR1 reads SGHTA; CDR2 reads FQGNSA. CDR3 size: 14 residues. Written as DNA, the CDR3 is TGTGCCAGCAGCCTAGAGGCTGGGCGGGCTGAAGCTTTCTTT. This sequence encodes CASSLEAGRAEAFF.

The gene calls are TRBV27 and TRBJ2-7; D is perhaps TRBD2 (5 bases). Trimming stripped 5 bases from V and 3 bases from J, with 11 bases between. The CDR3 loop spans 13 amino acids. Germline CDR1 MNHEY, CDR2 SMNVEV (reference sequence). CDR3 DNA sequence: TGTGCCAGCAGTCTAGCCGGCCGCTACGAGCAGTACTTC. This gives the protein CASSLAGRYEQYF.

In DNA, the CDR3 is TGTGCCAGCAGCTTTACTAGCGGGGGGATCAATGAGCAGTTCTTC. It yields the protein CASSFTSGGINEQFF. J is TRBJ2-1 and V is TRBV5-4; TRBD2 matches 12 bases. The V gene's germline CDR1 is SGHNT and CDR2 YYREEE (reference sequence). There are 15 residues in the CDR3. V gave up 2 bases and J gave up 6 bases; unmatched junction bases: 3.

This chain uses TRBV2 with TRBJ2-3, with D possibly being TRBD1 (5 bases). This CDR3 is 11 amino acids long. CDR1 and CDR2 from the germline V gene are SNHLY and FYNNEI. Trimming stripped 7 bases from V and 5 bases from J, with 7 bases between. This CDR3 reads CASTREDTQYF. The CDR3 nucleotides read TGTGCCAGCACCAGGGAAGATACGCAGTATTTT.

This sequence joins TRBV7-9 and TRBJ2-7, with a weak D call TRBD1 (7 bases). Germline loops: CDR1 SEHNR, CDR2 FQNEAQ (reference sequence). CDR3 length equals 14 residues. V dropped 8 bases and J dropped 6 bases, with 20 bases sitting between them. For the CDR3, the DNA is TGTGCCAGCGCCAGGATCGCAGGGGGGCGCGAGCAGTACTTC. Its protein is CASARIAGGREQYF.

The gene calls are TRBV6-1 and TRBJ1-4, with TRBD1 identical over 9 bases. V trimming: 2 bases; J trimming: 5 bases; junction bases outside the gene matches: 3. CDR1 and CDR2 (germline): MNHNS, SASEGT. The CDR3 loop spans 15 amino acids. Here the CDR3 reads CASSELGTGNEKLFF. For the CDR3, the DNA is TGTGCCAGCAGTGAATTGGGGACAGGGAATGAAAAACTGTTTTTT.

The CDR3 protein is CASSLFIGGGVAFF. CDR3 sequence (DNA): TGTGCCAGCAGTTTATTTATTGGAGGGGGGGTAGCTTTCTTT. The chain employs TRBV27 and TRBJ1-1; the D gene is possibly TRBD1 (6 bases). The CDR3 length is 14 residues. With 1 base removed from V and 10 bases from J, the gap between germline ends came to 16 bases. Germline CDR1 is MNHEY and CDR2 is SMNVEV (reference sequence).

The chain uses TRBV14 and TRBJ2-2; TRBD2 matches at 14 bases. CDR1 is SGHDN, CDR2 FVKESK, per germline. This CDR3 region has 16 residues. The trim removed 5 bases at V and 8 bases at J, leaving 7 bases unmatched. CDR3 in amino acids: CASSSTGTSGRGELFF. The CDR3 DNA follows: TGTGCCAGCAGCTCCACCGGGACTAGCGGGAGAGGGGAGCTGTTTTTT.

This chain connects TRBV5-1 to TRBJ2-7, with 8 bases lining up with TRBD2. CDR3 length: 15 amino acids. Germline loops: CDR1 SGHRS, CDR2 YFSETQ. V was clipped by 4 bases and J by 2 bases; unmatched bases: 8. The CDR3 spells CASSPTSGSTYEQYF. In DNA form, the CDR3 reads TGCGCCAGCAGCCCTACTAGCGGTTCTACCTACGAGCAGTACTTC.

The chain joins TRBV6-5 to TRBJ2-7; TRBD2 matches at 10 bases. V shed 6 bases and J 7 bases; nucleotides not matched to a gene: 9. Germline assignment: CDR1 MNHEY and CDR2 SVGAGI. CDR3 size: 14 residues. The CDR3, as DNA: TGTGCCAGCAGAGAGCGGGGGGGCCATGATGAGCAGTACTTC. This encodes CASRERGGHDEQYF.

The chain employs TRBV5-6 and TRBJ2-7, with TRBD2 identical over 14 bases. Germline CDR1 is SGHDT and CDR2 is YYEEEE. The CDR3 consists of 18 residues. Trimming removed 1 base from V and 2 bases from J; junction bases left unmatched: 8. Here the CDR3 DNA reads TGTGCCAGCAGCTTGTTGTGGACTAGCGGGGGGATACCCTACGAGCAGTACTTC. Translating it yields CASSLLWTSGGIPYEQYF.

V usage is TRBV10-1 and J usage is TRBJ2-1, with 7 bases that match TRBD2. Trimming at V came to 0 bases and at J to 2 bases, leaving 13 bases not matched to a gene. Germline CDR1 and CDR2: WNHNN and SYGVQD (reference sequence). The CDR3 is 19 amino acids. As DNA, the CDR3 is TGCGCCAGCAGTGAGTCGAATTCGGGAGCGGGAATGGCCTACAATGAGCAGTTCTTC. It yields the protein CASSESNSGAGMAYNEQFF.

The chain links TRBV5-1 to TRBJ1-6, with D maybe TRBD1 (5 bases). CDR3 length: 14 residues. The V gene lost 4 bases and the J gene lost 10 bases, with 15 bases spanning the gap. CDR1 is SGHRS and CDR2 is YFSETQ in the germline V gene. CDR3 sequence (DNA): TGCGCCAGCAGCCCCGGCAGGGAGGACTCACCCCTCCACTTT. Translation: CASSPGREDSPLHF.

The chain uses TRBV10-3 and TRBJ1-4; D may be TRBD1 (6 bases). The V gene's germline CDR1 is ENHRY and CDR2 SYGVKD. The V and J ends lost 2 bases and 5 bases respectively, with 9 bases between them. The CDR3 is made up of 14 amino acids. DNA for the CDR3: TGTGCCATCAGTGAGGGACAGCTAAATGAAAAACTGTTTTTT. Residues: CAISEGQLNEKLFF.

This chain joins TRBV5-1 and TRBJ2-7; 12 bases agree with TRBD1. J was trimmed by 5 bases and V by 7 bases; bases with no gene match: 7. Looked up from germline, CDR1 is SGHRS and CDR2 is YFSETQ. This CDR3 is built from 14 residues. The CDR3 here is CASGTGTGGHEQYF. CDR3 bases: TGCGCCAGCGGTACCGGGACAGGGGGCCACGAGCAGTACTTC.

The chain joins TRBV28 to TRBJ1-3; perhaps TRBD1 as D (5 bases). The CDR3 has 14 residues. CDR1 is MDHEN and CDR2 is SYDVKM in the germline V gene. V lost 5 bases and J 1 base, leaving 9 bases between the germline ends. The CDR3 loop is CASSLRQSGNTIYF. CDR3 bases: TGTGCCAGCAGTCTCCGACAGTCTGGAAACACCATATATTTT.

V gene TRBV13 combines with J gene TRBJ2-3, with 7 bases that match TRBD2. Looked up from germline, CDR1 is PRHDT and CDR2 is FYEKMQ (reference sequence). The CDR3 is 16 amino acids. With V trimmed by 6 bases and J by 2 bases, 11 bases remained unmatched. CDR3 coding DNA: TGTGCCAGCAGTTCCACGGCTAGCGGAACCACAGATACGCAGTATTTT. Its translation: CASSSTASGTTDTQYF.

The chain employs TRBV7-2 and TRBJ2-1, with TRBD1 matching 8 bases. The CDR3 length is 15 residues. V was pared by 2 bases and J by 8 bases, with 8 bases of the junction left unmatched. The germline CDR1 and CDR2 sequences are SGHTA and FQGNSA. The CDR3 is CASSLNRPGGDEQFF. The CDR3 region has the DNA TGTGCCAGCAGCTTAAACCGGCCAGGGGGCGATGAGCAGTTCTTC.

In its sample, this clone was seen once. The rearrangement joins TRBV27 to TRBJ1-2; D ambiguous. The CDR3 contains 13 residues. CDR1 MNHEY and CDR2 SMNVEV come from the germline V gene (reference sequence). Trimming stripped 0 bases from V and 3 bases from J, with 5 bases between. Here the CDR3 reads CASSLSPDYGYTF. The CDR3 DNA reads TGTGCCAGCAGTTTATCGCCAGACTATGGCTACACCTTC.